This T cell receptor beta chain came from a study of beta chain features in type 1 diabetes. Study details: Age, gender and cell yields were similar between patients and healthy donors.

The V gene lost 4 bases and the J gene lost 0 bases, with 17 bases spanning the gap. The CDR3 has 17 amino acids. The germline CDR1 and CDR2 sequences are SGHRS and YFSETQ. The entirety of the isolated RNA underwent reverse transcription, so expressed TCRB transcripts were sequenced. The protocol was immunoSEQ multiplex PCR, while the TCRdb copy is restricted to in-frame clones and leaves out a portion. The sample consists of about 620,000 clones, around 15% of them appearing once. V and J are TRBV5-1 and TRBJ2-1, with TRBD1 as a possible D gene (5 bases). This TCR derives from a man aged 18 to 29 in good health. Source material: naive CD4+ T cells from blood. CDR3 nucleotides: TGCGCCAGCAGCCTGCCCTTAACAGGCCCCTCCTACAATGAGCAGTTCTTC. Encoded protein: CASSLPLTGPSYNEQFF.